The next 20 T cell receptor beta chains were all read from a single sample in a study of blood T cell repertoires in COVID-19. The protocol was immunoSEQ multiplex PCR, while the TCRdb copy is restricted to in-frame clones and leaves out a portion. The sample contains roughly 220,000 clones, around 84% of which appear only once. Sample: peripheral blood. The source of these receptors is a man aged 25 to 40 with active or convalescent COVID-19.

This clone was seen just once. This chain links TRBV4-2 with TRBJ1-3, with D possibly TRBD1 on 6 matching bases. Germline CDR1 LGHNA, CDR2 YNFKEQ. This CDR3 spans 18 amino acids. V dropped 0 bases and J dropped 0 bases, with 15 bases sitting between them. CDR3 amino acids: CASSQDSSQGSSGNTIYF. The CDR3 nucleotides read TGTGCCAGCAGCCAAGATAGTAGTCAGGGGAGCTCTGGAAACACCATATATTTT.

The rearrangement joins TRBV28 to TRBJ2-7, with a possible D match to TRBD1 (5 bases). Germline V gene data show CDR1 as MDHEN and CDR2 as SYDVKM. Trimming pared 6 bases from V and 2 bases from J, leaving 11 bases between. CDR3 length equals 13 residues. The chain's CDR3 is CASRRTGPYEQYF. The CDR3 coding sequence is TGTGCCAGCAGGAGAACAGGCCCCTACGAGCAGTACTTC.

The chain couples TRBV7-2 to TRBJ2-5; D unclear. The germline V gene has CDR1 SGHTA and CDR2 FQGNSA. Deletions cut 4 bases from V and 4 bases from J, with 4 bases between. This CDR3 region has 11 residues. The CDR3 bases are TGTGCCAGCAGCTCTTCAGAGACCCAGTACTTC. Translating it yields CASSSSETQYF.

This clone was recorded only once. At the DNA level, this CDR3 is encoded by other sequences in the same sample as well. The chain has TRBV11-3 and TRBJ2-2; D call uncertain. In germline, CDR1 is SGHNT, CDR2 YENEEA. V lost 3 bases to trimming and J lost 7 bases, with 9 bases between them. The CDR3 spans 13 residues. Here the CDR3 DNA reads TGTGCCAGCAGCTTTAGAGAAAGCGGGGAGCTGTTTTTT. Its translation: CASSFRESGELFF. Together with reference TRBV11-3 and TRBJ2-2, the CDR3 gives the full variable domain: EAGVVQSPRYKIIEKKQPVAFWCNPISGHNTLYWYLQNLGQGPELLIRYENEEAVDDSQLPKDRFSAERLKGVDSTLKIQPAELGDSAVYLCASSFRESGELFFGEGSRLTVL.

The rearrangement uses TRBV9 and TRBJ2-1; 12 bases fit TRBD2. Germline CDR1 reads SGDLS; CDR2 reads YYNGEE. Trimming at V came to 3 bases and at J to 7 bases, leaving 5 bases not matched to a gene. There are 15 residues in the CDR3. The CDR3 region has the DNA TGTGCCAGCAGCGCGACTAGCGGGAGACAAAATGAGCAGTTCTTC. It translates to CASSATSGRQNEQFF.

The J gene is TRBJ2-7, the V gene TRBV6-2 or TRBV6-3, with 7 bases lining up with TRBD2. CDR1 and CDR2 (germline): MNHEY, SVGEGT. The CDR3 runs to 16 residues. Trimming removed 2 bases from V and 1 base from J; junction bases left unmatched: 8. As DNA, the CDR3 is TGTGCCAGCAGTTACCTTAGCGGGCGTCAGTCCTACGAGCAGTACTTC. As protein: CASSYLSGRQSYEQYF.

V usage is TRBV28 and J usage is TRBJ1-2, with 10 bases fitting TRBD1. V trimming: 5 bases; J trimming: 7 bases; junction bases outside the gene matches: 10. This CDR3 has 15 residues. Germline-derived CDR1 and CDR2 are MDHEN and SYDVKM. CDR3 region: CASSPLGTGEVGYTF. The CDR3 DNA reads as TGTGCCAGCAGTCCCCTGGGGACAGGGGAAGTTGGCTACACCTTC.

The chain combines TRBV11-3 with TRBJ1-1; 11 positions match TRBD1. Germline-derived CDR1 and CDR2 are SGHNT and YENEEA. The CDR3 totals 15 residues. Unmatched junction bases numbered 6, after V lost 4 bases and J lost 5 bases. The chain's CDR3 is CASSWGTGGSTEAFF. CDR3 coding DNA: TGTGCCAGCAGCTGGGGGACAGGGGGAAGTACTGAAGCTTTCTTT.

With regard to this clone: A junction boundary mismatches the germline segment, possibly from a read error. The chain couples TRBV5-6 to TRBJ2-7; possibly TRBD1 for D (6 bases). Germline CDR1 SGHDT, CDR2 YYEEEE. The length of the CDR3 is 14 residues. CDR3 loop: CASSLVGGSHEQYF. The CDR3 nucleotides read TGTGCCAGCAGCTTGGTTGGGGGCTCCCACGAGCAGTACTTC.

The chain joins TRBV12-3 or TRBV12-4 to TRBJ1-5; D unclear. The ends were cut back, 8 bases at V and 2 bases at J, with 10 bases in the middle. CDR3 size: 13 residues. The CDR3 bases are TGTGCCAGCTGCGGGTCGGGCAATCAGCCCCAGCATTTT. This codes for CASCGSGNQPQHF.

The chain employs TRBV3-1 (or the pseudogene TRBV3-2) and TRBJ2-2; TRBD2 might be the D (5 bases). Germline V CDR1 and CDR2: LGHDT, YNNKEL (reference sequence). The CDR3 has 14 residues. Trimming left V 4 bases short and J 8 bases short, with 14 bases between. The chain's CDR3 is CASSLNTGLGELFF. CDR3 sequence (DNA): TGTGCCAGCAGCCTTAATACGGGGTTAGGGGAGCTGTTTTTT.

The gene calls are TRBV29-1 and TRBJ2-1; tentatively, D is TRBD2 (6 bases). CDR1 SQVTM and CDR2 ANQGSEA come from the germline V gene. V lost 7 bases and J lost 5, with 15 bases in between. The CDR3 is 13 residues long. The CDR3 DNA is TGCAGCGCCGCCGGGGGACTTAACAATGAGCAGTTCTTC. Translation gives CSAAGGLNNEQFF.

This clone was recorded once. This chain joins TRBV18 and TRBJ1-3; possible D gene TRBD1, 6 bases. The CDR3 totals 16 residues. V gave up 1 base and J gave up 0 bases, with 10 bases separating them. Looked up from germline, CDR1 is KGHSH and CDR2 is LQKENI. The CDR3 DNA sequence: TGTGCCAGCTCACCACGACAGGTTAGCTCTGGAAACACCATATATTTT. Amino acids: CASSPRQVSSGNTIYF.

V is TRBV19 and J is TRBJ1-5; 7 nucleotides agree with TRBD1. V was pared by 1 base and J by 2 bases, with 11 bases of the junction left unmatched. The length of the CDR3 is 18 residues. The germline V gene has CDR1 LNHDA and CDR2 SQIVND (reference sequence). CDR3 loop: CASSIVRGALGGNQPQHF. CDR3 DNA: TGTGCCAGTAGTATAGTCAGGGGGGCGCTTGGTGGCAATCAGCCCCAGCATTTT.

This chain links TRBV7-2 with TRBJ1-6; 7 bases fit TRBD1. Germline CDR1 and CDR2: SGHTA and FQGNSA. The trim removed 1 base at V and 9 bases at J, leaving 6 bases unmatched. This CDR3 comprises 15 residues. CDR3 coding DNA: TGTGCCAGCAGCTTAGTCGGCCAGGGGGGTTCACCCCTCCACTTT. Translating gives CASSLVGQGGSPLHF. Complete variable domain (other parts from reference TRBV7-2 and TRBJ1-6): GAGVSQSPSNKVTEKGKDVELRCDPISGHTALYWYRQSLGQGLEFLIYFQGNSAPDKSGLPSDRFSAERTGGSVSTLTIQRTQQEDSAVYLCASSLVGQGGSPLHFGNGTRLTVT.

The V and J genes are TRBV3-1 (or the pseudogene TRBV3-2) and TRBJ2-1; 7 nucleotides align to TRBD1. The CDR3 spans 15 residues. Per germline, CDR1 LGHDT and CDR2 YNNKEL (reference sequence). The J segment lost 2 bases and the V segment lost 3 bases, leaving 4 bases of the junction unmatched. The CDR3 DNA is TGTGCCAGCAGCCACGGGGACAGTCCCTACAATGAGCAGTTCTTC. This encodes CASSHGDSPYNEQFF.

The rearrangement links TRBV9 to TRBJ2-5; 7 bases agree with TRBD1. The germline gives CDR1 SGDLS, CDR2 YYNGEE. With 0 bases clipped from V and 2 bases from J, the junction kept 4 bases outside the gene matches. The CDR3 contains 15 residues. The CDR3 coding sequence is TGTGCCAGCAGCGTAGAGGGGGACAGACAAGAGACCCAGTACTTC. Translation: CASSVEGDRQETQYF.

A remark on this clone: A much larger clone lies one base from this, so it may be a read error. Other DNA sequences in this sample translate to the same CDR3. The V and J genes are TRBV30 and TRBJ1-3; the D gene is possibly TRBD1 (6 bases). Between the trimmed V and J ends, which lost 4 bases and 1 base, there was a span of 11 bases. The CDR3 consists of 14 residues. Germline CDR1 and CDR2: GTSNPN and SVGIG (reference sequence). DNA of the CDR3: TGTGCCTGGACTCCAGGGGCTTCTGGAAACACCATATATTTT. It codes for CAWTPGASGNTIYF.

This chain joins TRBV28 and TRBJ1-2, with 7 bases matching TRBD1. Germline V gene lookup returns CDR1 MDHEN and CDR2 SYDVKM. The V and J ends lost 8 bases and 5 bases, in that order; junction bases with no gene match: 5. This CDR3 region has 12 residues. The CDR3 DNA reads as TGTGCCAGCCGTGGACAGGATTATGGCTACACCTTC. This encodes CASRGQDYGYTF.

The chain couples TRBV5-6 to TRBJ2-2; D possibly corresponds to TRBD2 (6 bases). Looked up from germline, CDR1 is SGHDT and CDR2 is YYEEEE. The CDR3 is made up of 16 amino acids. V dropped 1 base and J dropped 2 bases, with 12 bases sitting between them. CDR3 bases: TGTGCCAGCAGCTTGCTCCCTAGCGTTAACACCGGGGAGCTGTTTTTT. This translates into CASSLLPSVNTGELFF. Variable domain in full (rest from reference TRBV5-6 and TRBJ2-2): DAGVTQSPTHLIKTRGQQVTLRCSPKSGHDTVSWYQQALGQGPQFIFQYYEEEERQRGNFPDRFSGHQFPNYSSELNVNALLLGDSALYLCASSLLPSVNTGELFFGEGSRLTVL.